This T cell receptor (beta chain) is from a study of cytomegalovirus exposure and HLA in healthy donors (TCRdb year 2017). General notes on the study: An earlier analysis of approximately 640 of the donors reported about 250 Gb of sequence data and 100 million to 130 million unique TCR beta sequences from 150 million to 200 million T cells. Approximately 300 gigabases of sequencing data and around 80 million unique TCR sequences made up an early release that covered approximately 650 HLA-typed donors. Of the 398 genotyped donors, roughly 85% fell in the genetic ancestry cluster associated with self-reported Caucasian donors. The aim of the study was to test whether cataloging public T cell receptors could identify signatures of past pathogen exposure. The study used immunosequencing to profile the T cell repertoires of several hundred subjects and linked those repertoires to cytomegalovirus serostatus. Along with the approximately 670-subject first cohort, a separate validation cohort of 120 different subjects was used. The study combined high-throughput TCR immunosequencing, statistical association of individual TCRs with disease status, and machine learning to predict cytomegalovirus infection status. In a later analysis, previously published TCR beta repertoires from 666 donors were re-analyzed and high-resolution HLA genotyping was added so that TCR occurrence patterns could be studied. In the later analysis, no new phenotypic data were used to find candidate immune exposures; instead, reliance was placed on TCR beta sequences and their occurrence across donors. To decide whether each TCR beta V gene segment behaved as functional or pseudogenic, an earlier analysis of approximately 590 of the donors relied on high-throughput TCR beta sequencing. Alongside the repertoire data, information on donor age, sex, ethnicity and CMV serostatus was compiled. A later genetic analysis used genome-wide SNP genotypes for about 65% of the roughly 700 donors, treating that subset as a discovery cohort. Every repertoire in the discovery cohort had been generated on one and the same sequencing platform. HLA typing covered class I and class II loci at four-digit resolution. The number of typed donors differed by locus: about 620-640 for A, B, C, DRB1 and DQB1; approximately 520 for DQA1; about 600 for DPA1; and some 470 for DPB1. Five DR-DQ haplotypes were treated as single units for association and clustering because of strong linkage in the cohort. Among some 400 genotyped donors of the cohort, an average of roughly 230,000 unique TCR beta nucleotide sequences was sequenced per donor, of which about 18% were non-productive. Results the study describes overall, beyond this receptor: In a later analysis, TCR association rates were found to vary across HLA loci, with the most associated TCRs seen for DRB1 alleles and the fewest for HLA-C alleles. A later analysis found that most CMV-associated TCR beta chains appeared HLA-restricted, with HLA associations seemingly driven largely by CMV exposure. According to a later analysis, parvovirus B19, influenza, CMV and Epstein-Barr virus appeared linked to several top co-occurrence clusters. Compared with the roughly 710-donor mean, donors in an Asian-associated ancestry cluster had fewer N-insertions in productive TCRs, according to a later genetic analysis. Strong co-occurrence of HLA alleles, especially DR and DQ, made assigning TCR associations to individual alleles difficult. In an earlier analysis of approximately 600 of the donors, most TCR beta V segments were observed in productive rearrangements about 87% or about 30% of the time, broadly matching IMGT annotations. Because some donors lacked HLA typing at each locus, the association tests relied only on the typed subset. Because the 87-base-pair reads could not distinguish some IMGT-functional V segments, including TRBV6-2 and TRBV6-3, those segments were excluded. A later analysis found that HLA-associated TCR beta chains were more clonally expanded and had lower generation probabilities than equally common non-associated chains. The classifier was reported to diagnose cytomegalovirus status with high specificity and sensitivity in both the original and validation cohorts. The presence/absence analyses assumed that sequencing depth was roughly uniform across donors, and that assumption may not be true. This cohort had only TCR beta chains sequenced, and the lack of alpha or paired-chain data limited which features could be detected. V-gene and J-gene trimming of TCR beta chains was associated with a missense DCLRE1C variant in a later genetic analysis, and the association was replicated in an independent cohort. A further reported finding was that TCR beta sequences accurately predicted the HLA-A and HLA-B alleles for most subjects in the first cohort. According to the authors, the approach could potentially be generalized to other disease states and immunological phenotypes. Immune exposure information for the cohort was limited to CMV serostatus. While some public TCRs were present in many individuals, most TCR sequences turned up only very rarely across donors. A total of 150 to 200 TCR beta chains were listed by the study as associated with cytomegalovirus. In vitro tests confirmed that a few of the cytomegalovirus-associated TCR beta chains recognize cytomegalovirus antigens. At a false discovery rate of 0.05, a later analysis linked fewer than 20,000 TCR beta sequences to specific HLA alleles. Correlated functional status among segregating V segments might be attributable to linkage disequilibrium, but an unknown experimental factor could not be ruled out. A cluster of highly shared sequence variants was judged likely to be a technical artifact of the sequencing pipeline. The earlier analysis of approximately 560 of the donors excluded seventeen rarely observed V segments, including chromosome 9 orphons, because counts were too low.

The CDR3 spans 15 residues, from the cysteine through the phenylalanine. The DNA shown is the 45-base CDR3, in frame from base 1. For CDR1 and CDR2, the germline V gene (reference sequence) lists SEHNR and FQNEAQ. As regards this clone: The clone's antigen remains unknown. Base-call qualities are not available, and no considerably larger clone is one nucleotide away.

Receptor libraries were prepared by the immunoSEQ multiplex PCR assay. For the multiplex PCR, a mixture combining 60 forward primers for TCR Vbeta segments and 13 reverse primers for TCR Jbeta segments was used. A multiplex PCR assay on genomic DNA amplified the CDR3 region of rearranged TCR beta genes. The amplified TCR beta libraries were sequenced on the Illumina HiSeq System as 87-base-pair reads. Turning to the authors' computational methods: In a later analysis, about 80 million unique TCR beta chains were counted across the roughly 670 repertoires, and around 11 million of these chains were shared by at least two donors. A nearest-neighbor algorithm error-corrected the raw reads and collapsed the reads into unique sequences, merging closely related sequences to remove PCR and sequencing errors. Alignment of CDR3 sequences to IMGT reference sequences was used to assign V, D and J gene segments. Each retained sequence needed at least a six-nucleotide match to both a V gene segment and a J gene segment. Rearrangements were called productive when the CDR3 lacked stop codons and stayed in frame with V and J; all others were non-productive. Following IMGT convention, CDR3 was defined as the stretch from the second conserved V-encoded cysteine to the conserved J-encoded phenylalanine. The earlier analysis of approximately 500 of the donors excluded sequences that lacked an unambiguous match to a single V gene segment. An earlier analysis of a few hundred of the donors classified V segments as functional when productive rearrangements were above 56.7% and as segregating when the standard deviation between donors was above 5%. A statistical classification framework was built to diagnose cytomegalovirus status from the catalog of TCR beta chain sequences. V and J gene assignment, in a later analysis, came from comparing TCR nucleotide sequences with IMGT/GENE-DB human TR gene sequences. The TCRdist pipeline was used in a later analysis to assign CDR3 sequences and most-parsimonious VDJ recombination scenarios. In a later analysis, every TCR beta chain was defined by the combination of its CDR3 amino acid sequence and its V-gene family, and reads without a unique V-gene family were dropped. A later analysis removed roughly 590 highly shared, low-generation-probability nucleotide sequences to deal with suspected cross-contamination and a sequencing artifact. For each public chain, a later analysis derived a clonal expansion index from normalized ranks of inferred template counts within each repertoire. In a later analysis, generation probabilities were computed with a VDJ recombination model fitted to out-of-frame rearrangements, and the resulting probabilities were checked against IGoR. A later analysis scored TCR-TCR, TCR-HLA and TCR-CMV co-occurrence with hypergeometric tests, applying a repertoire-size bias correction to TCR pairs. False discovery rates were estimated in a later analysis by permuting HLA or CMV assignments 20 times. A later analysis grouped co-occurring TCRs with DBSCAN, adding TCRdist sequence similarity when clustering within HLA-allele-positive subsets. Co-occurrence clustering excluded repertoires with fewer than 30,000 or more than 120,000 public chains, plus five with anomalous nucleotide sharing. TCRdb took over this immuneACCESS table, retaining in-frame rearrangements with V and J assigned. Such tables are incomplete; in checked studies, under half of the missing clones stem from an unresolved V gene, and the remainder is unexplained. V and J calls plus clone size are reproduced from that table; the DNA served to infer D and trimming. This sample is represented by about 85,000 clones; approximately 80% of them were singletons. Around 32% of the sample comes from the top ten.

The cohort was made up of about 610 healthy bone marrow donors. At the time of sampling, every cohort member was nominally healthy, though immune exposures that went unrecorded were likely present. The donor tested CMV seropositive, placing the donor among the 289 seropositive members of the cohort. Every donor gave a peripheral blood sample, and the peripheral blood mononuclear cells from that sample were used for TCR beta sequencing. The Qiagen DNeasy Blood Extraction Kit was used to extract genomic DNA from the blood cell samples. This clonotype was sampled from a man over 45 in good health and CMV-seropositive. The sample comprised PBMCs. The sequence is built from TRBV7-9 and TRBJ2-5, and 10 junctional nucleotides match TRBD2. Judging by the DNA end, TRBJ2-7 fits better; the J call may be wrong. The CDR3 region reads CASSLDGTSVYEQYF. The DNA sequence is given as TGTGCCAGCAGCTTAGATGGGACTAGCGTATACGAGCAGTACTTC.